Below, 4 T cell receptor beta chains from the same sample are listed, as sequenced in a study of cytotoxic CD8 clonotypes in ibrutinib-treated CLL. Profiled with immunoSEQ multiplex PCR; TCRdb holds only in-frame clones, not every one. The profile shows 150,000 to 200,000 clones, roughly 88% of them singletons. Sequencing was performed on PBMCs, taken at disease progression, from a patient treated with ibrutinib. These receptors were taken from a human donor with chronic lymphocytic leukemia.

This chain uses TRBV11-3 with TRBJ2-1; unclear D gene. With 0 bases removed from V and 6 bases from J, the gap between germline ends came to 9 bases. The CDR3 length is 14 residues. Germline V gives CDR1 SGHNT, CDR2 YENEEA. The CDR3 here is CASSLDSLSNEQFF. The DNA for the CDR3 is TGTGCCAGCAGCTTAGATAGCTTAAGCAATGAGCAGTTCTTC. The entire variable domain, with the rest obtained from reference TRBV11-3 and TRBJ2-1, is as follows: EAGVVQSPRYKIIEKKQPVAFWCNPISGHNTLYWYLQNLGQGPELLIRYENEEAVDDSQLPKDRFSAERLKGVDSTLKIQPAELGDSAVYLCASSLDSLSNEQFFGPGTRLTVL.

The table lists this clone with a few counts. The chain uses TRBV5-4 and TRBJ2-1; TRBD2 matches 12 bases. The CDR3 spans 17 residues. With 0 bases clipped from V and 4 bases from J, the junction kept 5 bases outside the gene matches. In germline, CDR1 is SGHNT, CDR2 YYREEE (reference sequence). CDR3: CASSLGLAGGVYNEQFF. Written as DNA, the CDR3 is TGTGCCAGCAGCTTGGGGCTAGCGGGAGGGGTATACAATGAGCAGTTCTTC.

The CDR3 coding sequence is TGTGCCAGCAGCCGGTCCAGCTTAACCGACAATGAGCAGTTCTTC. Its protein is CASSRSSLTDNEQFF. The chain has TRBV16 and TRBJ2-1; no definite D call. Germline V gene sequence: CDR1 KGHSY, CDR2 FQNENV. The ends were cut back, 4 bases at V and 5 bases at J, with 15 bases in the middle. This CDR3 is built from 15 residues. Together with reference TRBV16 and TRBJ2-1, the CDR3 gives the full variable domain: GEEVAQTPKHLVRGEGQKAKLYCAPIKGHSYVFWYQQVLKNEFKFLISFQNENVFDETGMPKERFSAKCLPNSPCSLEIQATKLEDSAVYFCASSRSSLTDNEQFFGPGTRLTVL.

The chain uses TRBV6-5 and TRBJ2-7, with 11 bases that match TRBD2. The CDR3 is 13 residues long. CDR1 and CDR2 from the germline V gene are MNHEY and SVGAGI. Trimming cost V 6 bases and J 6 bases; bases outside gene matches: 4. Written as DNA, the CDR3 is TGTGCCAGCAGGCCCGGACTAGCGGGCGAGCAGTACTTC. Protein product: CASRPGLAGEQYF.